These 10 T cell receptor beta chains came from one sample sequenced in a study of cytomegalovirus exposure and HLA in healthy donors. Vbeta (60) and Jbeta (13) primers were used in the PCR. TCRdb keeps only in-frame clones here, not all; method: immunoSEQ multiplex PCR. The table has some 65,000 clones, around 68% seen once; the top ten hold approximately 25%. Sequencing was performed on PBMCs. These receptors originate from a man between 45 and 60 years old in good health and CMV-seropositive.

The chain combines TRBV6-6 with TRBJ2-7, with TRBD2 matching 7 bases. Trimming cost V 6 bases and J 6 bases; bases outside gene matches: 5. Germline CDR1 reads MNHNY; CDR2 reads SVGAGI (reference sequence). The CDR3 is 12 amino acids. CDR3 DNA sequence: TGTGCCAGCAGGCCGGGGGGAGGCGAGCAGTACTTC. It codes for CASRPGGGEQYF.

The chain carries TRBV27 and TRBJ1-5, with TRBD1 matching over 7 bases. The CDR3 has 18 residues. Trimming took 1 base from V and 1 from J; bases not matched to a gene: 10. The V gene's germline CDR1 is MNHEY and CDR2 SMNVEV (reference sequence). The CDR3 loop is CASSLLSGQGGSNQPQHF. The CDR3 coding sequence is TGTGCCAGCAGTTTATTAAGCGGTCAGGGGGGCAGCAATCAGCCCCAGCATTTT.

The rearrangement uses TRBV10-3 and TRBJ1-2; D is unclear. The CDR3 extends over 13 amino acids. CDR1 is ENHRY, CDR2 SYGVKD, per germline. V lost 4 bases and J 2 bases, leaving 8 bases between the germline ends. As DNA, the CDR3 is TGTGCCATCAGTGTCAGCGAAAACTATGGCTACACCTTC. Translating gives CAISVSENYGYTF.

J is TRBJ1-5 and V is TRBV27; D is unresolved. The CDR3 has 12 residues. Germline V gives CDR1 MNHEY, CDR2 SMNVEV (reference sequence). V dropped 5 bases and J dropped 3 bases, with 5 bases sitting between them. CDR3: CASSPINQPQHF. The CDR3 DNA reads as TGTGCCAGCAGTCCAATCAATCAGCCCCAGCATTTT.

The J gene is TRBJ2-7, the V gene TRBV4-1; D is perhaps TRBD1 (5 bases). Germline loops: CDR1 MGHRA, CDR2 YSYEKL. This CDR3 comprises 16 residues. V shed 5 bases and J shed 5 bases, with 22 bases lying between them. This CDR3 is CASSNSGQMQYDEQYF. The CDR3, as DNA: TGCGCCAGCAGCAACTCTGGACAAATGCAATACGACGAGCAGTACTTC.

J is TRBJ2-7 and V is TRBV29-1; D is perhaps TRBD1 (5 bases). The germline gives CDR1 SQVTM, CDR2 ANQGSEA. Trimming removed 6 bases at V and 4 bases at J, with 13 bases between. The CDR3 totals 12 residues. CDR3: CSVSPAGYEQYF. The CDR3 nucleotides read TGCAGCGTCTCCCCAGCAGGGTACGAGCAGTACTTC.

The chain couples TRBV19 to TRBJ1-5; 8 bases match TRBD1. V was pared by 3 bases and J by 4 bases, with 5 bases of the junction left unmatched. The CDR3 is made up of 15 amino acids. Per germline, CDR1 LNHDA and CDR2 SQIVND (reference sequence). The CDR3 region has the DNA TGTGCCAGTAGTATTAGAGACAGGGGAAATCAGCCCCAGCATTTT. Its protein is CASSIRDRGNQPQHF.

The chain uses TRBV5-1 and TRBJ2-1; 11 bases are a match to TRBD2. The CDR3 is made up of 15 amino acids. The germline V gene has CDR1 SGHRS and CDR2 YFSETQ. The V and J ends lost 4 bases and 4 bases, in that order; junction bases with no gene match: 4. CDR3 sequence: CASSLTSGTYNEQFF. For the CDR3, the DNA is TGCGCCAGCAGCCTGACTAGCGGGACATACAATGAGCAGTTCTTC.

This chain joins TRBV29-1 and TRBJ1-1; 9 bases agree with TRBD1. With 6 bases clipped from V and 8 bases from J, the junction kept 10 bases outside the gene matches. The CDR3 length is 13 residues. CDR1 is SQVTM and CDR2 is ANQGSEA in the germline V gene. CDR3 sequence reads: CSVARTGVGEAFF. The CDR3 nucleotides read TGCAGCGTAGCCCGGACAGGGGTTGGCGAAGCTTTCTTT.

This chain connects TRBV5-4 to TRBJ2-5; D remains unclear. The V gene lost 1 base and the J gene lost 0 bases, with 7 bases spanning the gap. The CDR3 spans 14 residues. Germline CDR1 SGHNT, CDR2 YYREEE (reference sequence). Written as DNA, the CDR3 is TGTGCCAGCAGCTTGTTTCATTACCAAGAGACCCAGTACTTC. This translates into CASSLFHYQETQYF.